The 18 T cell receptor beta chains in this list originate from one sample, sequenced in a study of identical twins. A single record per CDR3 protein comes from TCRdb applying MiXCR to the 5' RACE reads. Among hundreds of thousands of distinct CDR3 sequences listed, about 20% were seen once. A further study also used this sample, focusing on T cells expressing NK-cell markers.

The sample taken for sequencing was PBMCs. These receptors came from a woman aged 18-29 years in good health.

The gene calls are TRBV10-2 and TRBJ2-5; D not resolved. Per germline, CDR1 WSHSY and CDR2 SAAADI. The CDR3 has 14 amino acids. The V end lost 6 bases, the J end lost 5 bases, and 16 bases lay between the germline ends. This CDR3 reads CASSDRRGGETQYF. The CDR3 DNA reads TGCGCCAGCAGCGATCGCCGAGGTGGGGAGACCCAGTACTTC.

In its sample, this clonotype was seen a few times. The genes are TRBV20-1 and TRBJ2-3; the D gene is possibly TRBD1 (5 bases). V was shortened by 2 bases and J by 1 base, with 13 bases between the two germline ends. Germline-derived CDR1 and CDR2 are DFQATT and SNEGSKA (reference sequence). The CDR3 covers 15 residues. This CDR3 reads CSARRGSERTDTQYF. The CDR3 DNA follows: TGCAGTGCTAGAAGGGGATCCGAACGCACAGATACGCAGTATTTT.

This clonotype was observed many times. V usage is TRBV20-1 and J usage is TRBJ2-1; 11 bases are shared with TRBD2. The CDR3 has 15 residues. Germline assignment: CDR1 DFQATT and CDR2 SNEGSKA (reference sequence). J lost 0 bases, V lost 5 bases, and 3 bases had no gene match. CDR3 nucleotides: TGCAGTGCTCAGACTAGCGGGATCTCCTACAATGAGCAGTTCTTC. Protein: CSAQTSGISYNEQFF.

V and J are TRBV6-5 and TRBJ2-5; D is unresolved. V lost 3 bases, J lost 9 bases, and 17 bases lay in between. From germline, CDR1 is MNHEY and CDR2 SVGAGI. The CDR3 is 14 amino acids. CDR3 in DNA: TGTGCCAGCAGTTATTCCGGATCTCTTCAGGCCCAGTACTTC. Translating it yields CASSYSGSLQAQYF.

The chain is built from TRBV5-1 and TRBJ2-7, with D perhaps TRBD1 (5 bases). CDR3 length equals 15 residues. Germline assignment: CDR1 SGHRS and CDR2 YFSETQ. Trimming left V 0 bases short and J 3 bases short, with 13 bases between. Here the CDR3 reads CASSLGTGQYYEQYF. CDR3 DNA: TGCGCCAGCAGCTTGGGAACTGGACAATACTACGAGCAGTACTTC.

This clonotype came up a few times. As DNA, the CDR3 is TGTGCCAGCAGCTTAGTGTCAGTGAACTATGGCTACACCTTC. It translates to CASSLVSVNYGYTF. V usage is TRBV7-9 and J usage is TRBJ1-2; D remains ambiguous. The CDR3 has 14 residues. The germline V and J ends were trimmed by 1 base and 2 bases, with 8 bases remaining between them. Germline CDR1 SEHNR, CDR2 FQNEAQ (reference sequence).

There are a few counts of this clonotype. The V gene is TRBV20-1, the J gene TRBJ2-3, with 9 bases matching TRBD2. V was clipped by 3 bases and J by 4 bases; unmatched bases: 8. The V gene's germline CDR1 is DFQATT and CDR2 SNEGSKA (reference sequence). The CDR3 loop spans 15 amino acids. DNA of the CDR3: TGCAGTGCTAGTAAGCTAGCGGGAATGGCAGATACGCAGTATTTT. This codes for CSASKLAGMADTQYF.

This clonotype was picked up a small number of times. The rearrangement links TRBV24-1 to TRBJ2-3; D remains ambiguous. V dropped 4 bases and J dropped 4 bases, with 14 bases sitting between them. The CDR3 runs to 15 residues. Looked up from germline, CDR1 is KGHDR and CDR2 is SFDVKD. This CDR3 reads CATSEATTGADTQYF. The CDR3 nucleotides read TGTGCCACCAGTGAGGCCACAACTGGGGCAGATACGCAGTATTTT.

This chain connects TRBV29-1 to TRBJ1-1; no clear D. The germline CDR1 and CDR2 sequences are SQVTM and ANQGSEA. The CDR3 runs to 13 residues. The V and J ends lost 7 bases and 4 bases respectively, with 16 bases between them. CDR3 nucleotide sequence: TGCAGCGCTTTCGACCCGGGCATCACTGAAGCTTTCTTT. Amino acid sequence: CSAFDPGITEAFF.

The chain couples TRBV6-2 or TRBV6-3 to TRBJ2-7; 10 bases align to TRBD2. The CDR3 consists of 18 residues. J was trimmed by 5 bases and V by 2 bases; bases with no gene match: 15. Germline V gene data show CDR1 as MNHEY and CDR2 as SVGEGT. The CDR3 protein is CASSYGLAGAHALNEQYF. The DNA for the CDR3 is TGTGCCAGCAGTTACGGCCTAGCGGGAGCCCACGCTTTGAACGAGCAGTACTTC.

The CDR3 DNA is TGTGCCAGCAACGCCCCGGGGACCGGGGAGCTGTTTTTT. This translates into CASNAPGTGELFF. The chain recombines TRBV6-1 with TRBJ2-2; D is perhaps TRBD2 (5 bases). Germline loops: CDR1 MNHNS, CDR2 SASEGT. Trimming cost V 7 bases and J 5 bases, with 11 bases left between them. The CDR3 spans 13 residues.

In its sample, this clonotype was seen a few times. This chain connects TRBV15 to TRBJ2-7; 9 bases agree with TRBD1. Trimming at V came to 0 bases and at J to 5 bases, leaving 8 bases not matched to a gene. CDR1 and CDR2 (germline): LNHNV, YYDKDF (reference sequence). CDR3 length: 16 residues. The CDR3 coding sequence is TGTGCCACCAGCAGAGAGACGGGACAGGGAAGGGACGAGCAGTACTTC. Amino acid sequence: CATSRETGQGRDEQYF.

This clonotype has just a few counts. The J gene is TRBJ2-3, the V gene TRBV6-1; 7 nucleotides agree with TRBD2. The CDR3 extends over 15 amino acids. Germline V gene lookup returns CDR1 MNHNS and CDR2 SASEGT. With 6 bases clipped from V and 4 bases from J, the junction kept 10 bases outside the gene matches. CDR3: CASRILPGGADTQYF. The DNA for the CDR3 is TGTGCCAGCAGGATCCTCCCGGGAGGAGCAGATACGCAGTATTTT.

V is TRBV5-1 and J is TRBJ2-7, with D maybe TRBD2 (6 bases). CDR3 length: 15 amino acids. Deletions cut 0 bases from V and 0 bases from J, with 10 bases between. From germline, CDR1 is SGHRS and CDR2 YFSETQ. As DNA, the CDR3 is TGCGCCAGCAGCTTGGGCCGGGGGAACTCCTACGAGCAGTACTTC. It is translated as CASSLGRGNSYEQYF.

J is TRBJ2-5 and V is TRBV20-1, with D possibly being TRBD1 (5 bases). Trimming stripped 5 bases from V and 0 bases from J, with 10 bases between. CDR3 size: 13 residues. Germline CDR1 is DFQATT and CDR2 is SNEGSKA (reference sequence). The chain's CDR3 is CSAPQGNQETQYF. The CDR3 DNA reads TGCAGTGCTCCGCAGGGAAACCAAGAGACCCAGTACTTC.

This clonotype was seen a few times. This chain connects TRBV12-3 or TRBV12-4 to TRBJ2-7; TRBD1 agrees at 9 bases. V trimming: 6 bases; J trimming: 2 bases; junction bases outside the gene matches: 8. The CDR3 covers 15 residues. DNA for the CDR3: TGTGCCAGCAGCAGCCGGGACAGGGTACCCTACGAGCAGTACTTC. Translation: CASSSRDRVPYEQYF.

This clonotype has just a few counts. This chain uses TRBV12-3 or TRBV12-4 with TRBJ2-5; D perhaps matches TRBD1 (5 bases). The CDR3 consists of 14 residues. Trimming pared 3 bases from V and 5 bases from J, leaving 13 bases between. The CDR3 DNA reads TGTGCCAGCAGTTTCGTTTCAGGGTGGGAGACCCAGTACTTC. Its translation: CASSFVSGWETQYF.

This clonotype was seen a handful of times. In DNA form, the CDR3 reads TGTGCCATTAGCGGGGGGGCCCACGAGCAGTACTTC. Translated, it gives CAISGGAHEQYF. This chain joins TRBV12-3 or TRBV12-4 and TRBJ2-7; 11 nucleotides agree with TRBD2. The CDR3 loop spans 12 amino acids. Germline trimming cut 10 bases from V and 5 bases from J; bases unmatched to any gene: 4.